Below, 14 T cell receptor beta chains from the same sample are listed, as sequenced in a study of OX40 agonist ivuxolimab in advanced cancers. The protocol was immunoSEQ multiplex PCR, while the TCRdb copy is restricted to in-frame clones and leaves out a portion. The sample lists about 51,000 clones; over 65% were seen once. Source: CD4+ or CD8+ T cells sorted from blood, taken in a trial of the OX40 agonist ivuxolimab. The receptors come from an adult with an advanced solid tumor such as melanoma, head and neck, liver or kidney cancer.

The CDR3 protein is CASSLRAVLGGSHNEQFF. Here the CDR3 DNA reads TGTGCCAGCAGCTTAAGGGCTGTATTAGGAGGGAGTCACAATGAGCAGTTCTTC. The gene calls are TRBV11-1 and TRBJ2-1, with a weak D call TRBD2 (6 bases). The germline V gene has CDR1 SGHAT and CDR2 FQDESV (reference sequence). This CDR3 contains 18 residues. Trimming pared 2 bases from V and 5 bases from J, leaving 22 bases between.

The chain joins TRBV7-3 to TRBJ2-2; possibly TRBD2 for D (6 bases). The CDR3 contains 15 residues. From germline, CDR1 is SGHTA and CDR2 FQGTGA. Trimming took off 7 bases at V and 4 bases at J, with 16 bases between the two ends. CDR3 loop: CASTPGTYFTGELFF. The CDR3 DNA is TGTGCCAGCACCCCCGGGACTTATTTCACCGGGGAGCTGTTTTTT. Using reference TRBV7-3 and TRBJ2-2 for the parts outside the CDR3, the full variable domain is GAGVSQTPSNKVTEKGKYVELRCDPISGHTALYWYRQSLGQGPEFLIYFQGTGAADDSGLPNDRFFAVRPEGSVSTLKIQRTERGDSAVYLCASTPGTYFTGELFFGEGSRLTVL.

V gene TRBV6-5 combines with J gene TRBJ2-5; the match to TRBD2 covers 10 bases. Germline CDR1 MNHEY, CDR2 SVGAGI. The CDR3 contains 15 residues. The V gene end was trimmed by 7 bases and the J gene end by 4 bases; junction bases not matched to a gene: 9. This CDR3 reads CASKISGRRVETQYF. The CDR3 DNA sequence: TGTGCCAGCAAGATTAGCGGGAGGAGGGTAGAGACCCAGTACTTC.

This clone was observed a few times. The chain combines TRBV7-9 with TRBJ1-6; D gene ambiguous. The V and J ends lost 1 base and 7 bases respectively, with 5 bases between them. CDR1 is SEHNR and CDR2 is FQNEAQ in the germline V gene (reference sequence). The CDR3 runs to 13 residues. This chain's CDR3 is CASSLGINSPLHF. DNA for the CDR3: TGTGCCAGCAGCTTAGGGATCAATTCACCCCTCCACTTT.

As regards this clone: At one boundary the junction diverges from the germline segment, which might be a read error. The genes are TRBV28 and TRBJ2-7, with D tentatively TRBD2 (7 bases). Germline values: CDR1 MDHEN, CDR2 SYDVKM. The length of the CDR3 is 15 residues. This CDR3 reads CASSLGGGPSHEQYF. Here the CDR3 DNA reads TGTGCCAGCAGTCTAGGGGGAGGGCCCTCCCACGAGCAGTACTTC.

The genes are TRBV7-9 and TRBJ1-2; D is unresolved. The V end was cut by 5 bases, the J end by 1 base, with 17 bases between. Germline V gives CDR1 SEHNR, CDR2 FQNEAQ (reference sequence). The CDR3 has 16 residues. CDR3 coding DNA: TGTGCCAGCAGCCCCAAGATTCGAGAGAATAACTATGGCTACACCTTC. It translates to CASSPKIRENNYGYTF.

The CDR3 bases are TGTGCCAGCAGCCCGCTTTTGGGGGCTGGGAGCTCCTACGAGCAGTACTTC. It yields the protein CASSPLLGAGSSYEQYF. This sequence joins TRBV5-6 and TRBJ2-7, with a weak D call TRBD1 (6 bases). Trimming pared 4 bases from V and 0 bases from J, leaving 20 bases between. From germline, CDR1 is SGHDT and CDR2 YYEEEE. This CDR3 region has 17 residues. Together with reference TRBV5-6 and TRBJ2-7, the CDR3 gives the full variable domain: DAGVTQSPTHLIKTRGQQVTLRCSPKSGHDTVSWYQQALGQGPQFIFQYYEEEERQRGNFPDRFSGHQFPNYSSELNVNALLLGDSALYLCASSPLLGAGSSYEQYFGPGTRLTVT.

The rearrangement joins TRBV6-4 to TRBJ2-1; 11 nucleotides agree with TRBD2. CDR3 length: 15 amino acids. Unmatched junction bases numbered 4, after V lost 6 bases and J lost 3 bases. Germline-derived CDR1 and CDR2 are MRHNA and SNTAGT. CDR3 protein: CASSPGTSGYNEQFF. Written as DNA, the CDR3 is TGTGCCAGCAGCCCCGGGACTAGCGGCTACAATGAGCAGTTCTTC.

A single count supports this clone. The chain joins TRBV27 to TRBJ2-3, with D perhaps TRBD1 (5 bases). The CDR3 consists of 14 residues. Germline V gene lookup returns CDR1 MNHEY and CDR2 SMNVEV (reference sequence). V was cut by 6 bases and J by 3 bases, with 13 bases left in between. CDR3 in amino acids: CASRRGGWTDTQYF. The DNA for the CDR3 is TGTGCCAGCAGAAGGGGTGGGTGGACAGATACGCAGTATTTT.

V gene TRBV19 combines with J gene TRBJ2-1; 10 bases are a match to TRBD2. The V gene's germline CDR1 is LNHDA and CDR2 SQIVND (reference sequence). The J segment lost 5 bases and the V segment lost 8 bases, leaving 9 bases of the junction unmatched. The CDR3 contains 15 residues. CDR3 sequence reads: CASRRRLAGDNEQFF. CDR3 DNA sequence: TGTGCCAGTCGACGGCGGCTAGCGGGAGACAATGAGCAGTTCTTC.

V usage is TRBV7-9 and J usage is TRBJ2-3, with 8 bases lining up with TRBD2. Germline CDR1 and CDR2: SEHNR and FQNEAQ (reference sequence). The CDR3 runs to 17 residues. The junction had 6 bases not matched to a gene; V was cut back by 1 base and J by 0 bases. The CDR3 region has the DNA TGTGCCAGCAGCTTAGGGAGCCCTAGCGGGAGCACAGATACGCAGTATTTT. Amino acid sequence: CASSLGSPSGSTDTQYF. Using reference TRBV7-9 and TRBJ2-3 for the parts outside the CDR3, the full variable domain is DTGVSQNPRHKITKRGQNVTFRCDPISEHNRLYWYRQTLGQGPEFLTYFQNEAQLEKSRLLSDRFSAERPKGSFSTLEIQRTEQGDSAMYLCASSLGSPSGSTDTQYFGPGTRLTVL.

The chain employs TRBV7-3 and TRBJ2-1; maybe TRBD2 (8 bases). The CDR3 is 17 amino acids. Germline V gene data show CDR1 as SGHTA and CDR2 as FQGTGA. V lost 2 bases to trimming and J lost 12 bases, with 26 bases between them. The CDR3 sequence is CASSLLGVREGATVQFF. In DNA form, the CDR3 reads TGTGCCAGCAGCTTATTGGGCGTTCGGGAGGGGGCCACTGTGCAGTTCTTC.

This chain links TRBV18 with TRBJ1-2, with 8 bases that match TRBD1. J was trimmed by 7 bases and V by 5 bases; bases with no gene match: 9. From germline, CDR1 is KGHSH and CDR2 LQKENI. This CDR3 has 14 amino acids. CDR3 bases: TGTGCCAGCTCAATTGGACAGGGAATGGGTGGCTACACCTTC. Its translation is CASSIGQGMGGYTF.

The V gene is TRBV29-1, the J gene TRBJ1-1; 7 positions match TRBD1. V dropped 6 bases and J dropped 5; count of bases not matched to a gene: 9. The CDR3 runs 13 residues. The germline gives CDR1 SQVTM, CDR2 ANQGSEA. As DNA, the CDR3 is TGCAGCGTGACTCTTTGGGGACAGACTGAAGCTTTCTTT. Amino acid sequence: CSVTLWGQTEAFF.